These T cell receptor beta chains were read from a single sample in a study of OX40 agonist ivuxolimab in advanced cancers. Generated by immunoSEQ multiplex PCR, the TCRdb table keeps only in-frame clones and is missing some. This table has over 15,000 clones, about 83% appearing once. Sequencing used CD4+ or CD8+ T cells sorted from blood, obtained in a trial of the OX40 agonist ivuxolimab. Receptor source: an adult with an advanced solid tumor such as melanoma, head and neck, liver or kidney cancer. CDR3s include the opening cysteine and the closing phenylalanine or tryptophan. A D gene is named only where the DNA matches it firmly. The size field is filled for only some rows; it gives once, few, many or a size class.

V	length	D	size	J	DNA	CDR3
TRBV19	12	.	.	TRBJ2-7	TGTGCCAGTAGTATAGTTGGGTTCGAGCAGTACTTC	CASSIVGFEQYF
TRBV7-6	13	.	.	TRBJ2-7	TGTGCCAGCAGCTTAGGGCCGGGAACCGAGCAGTACTTC	CASSLGPGTEQYF
TRBV29-1	11	.	.	TRBJ2-7	TGCAGCGTTGGGGGCAGCTACGAGCAGTACTTC	CSVGGSYEQYF
TRBV27	20	TRBD1	.	TRBJ2-1	TGTGCCAGCAGTTTGGGCCCCTCCAGGACAGGCTCAAGCTCCTACAATGAGCAGTTCTTC	CASSLGPSRTGSSSYNEQFF
TRBV6-4	15	TRBD1	few	TRBJ1-1	TGTGCCAGCAGTGACGGGGGACAGGGGGGCACTGAAGCTTTCTTT	CASSDGGQGGTEAFF
TRBV28	14	.	medium-sized	TRBJ2-7	TGTGCCAGCAGGACCGGGACATCTCCTATGGAGCAGTACTTC	CASRTGTSPMEQYF
TRBV11-1	15	.	.	TRBJ2-2	TGTGCCAGCAGCCCTCCTAGCGTCCCTCCCGGGGAGCTGTTTTTT	CASSPPSVPPGELFF
TRBV6-4	15	TRBD2	.	TRBJ2-1	TGTGCCAGCAGTGAAGCGGGGGGCTCCTACAATGAGCAGTTCTTC	CASSEAGGSYNEQFF
TRBV7-2	16	.	.	TRBJ2-7	TGTGCCAGCAGCTTAGGGGCTAGAATTAATCCCTACGAGCAGTACTTC	CASSLGARINPYEQYF
TRBV6-4	15	TRBD2	.	TRBJ2-3	TGTGCCAGCAGTGACATAGCGGGGGGGGCAGATACGCAGTATTTT	CASSDIAGGADTQYF
TRBV7-2	16	TRBD1	.	TRBJ1-2	TGTGCCAGCAGCTTAGGGAGACTTACAGGGGTAGGTGGCTACACCTTC	CASSLGRLTGVGGYTF
TRBV7-8	16	.	medium-sized	TRBJ1-3	TGTGCCAGCAGCCTCTCTGGACAGATCTCAATAAGGGGATTATATTTT	CASSLSGQISIRGLYF
TRBV7-9	12	.	.	TRBJ2-1	TGTGCCAGCAGCTCCACACGGAAAGAGCAGTTCTTC	CASSSTRKEQFF
TRBV30	15	TRBD1	once	TRBJ1-2	TGTGCCTGGATGTACGTAGGGACAGGGGGTGTTGGCTACACCTTC	CAWMYVGTGGVGYTF
TRBV28	13	.	.	TRBJ1-1	TGTGCCAGCAGTTCTGGGGGGCCGACTGAAGCTTTCTTT	CASSSGGPTEAFF
TRBV6-6	15	TRBD2	.	TRBJ2-1	TGTGCCAGCACCAGCGGGGGGAGCTCCTACAATGAGCAGTTCTTC	CASTSGGSSYNEQFF
TRBV7-9	16	TRBD1	.	TRBJ1-1	TGTGCCAGCAGCCCGAGGCAGGGGGTAACGAACACTGAAGCTTTCTTT	CASSPRQGVTNTEAFF